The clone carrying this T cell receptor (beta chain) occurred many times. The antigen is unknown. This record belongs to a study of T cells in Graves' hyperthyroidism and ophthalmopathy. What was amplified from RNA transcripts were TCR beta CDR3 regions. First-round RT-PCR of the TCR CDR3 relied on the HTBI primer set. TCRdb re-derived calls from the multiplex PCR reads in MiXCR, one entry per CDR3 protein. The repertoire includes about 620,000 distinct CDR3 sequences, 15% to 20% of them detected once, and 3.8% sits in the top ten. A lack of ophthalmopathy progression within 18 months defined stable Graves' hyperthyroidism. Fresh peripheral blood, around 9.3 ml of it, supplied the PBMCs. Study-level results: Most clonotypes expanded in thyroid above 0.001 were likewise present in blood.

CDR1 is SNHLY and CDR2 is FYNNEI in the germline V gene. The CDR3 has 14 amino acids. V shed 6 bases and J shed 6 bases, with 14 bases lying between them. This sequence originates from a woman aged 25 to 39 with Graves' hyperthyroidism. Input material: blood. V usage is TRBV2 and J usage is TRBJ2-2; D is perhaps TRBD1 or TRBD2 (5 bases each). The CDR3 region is CASRSALGAGELFF. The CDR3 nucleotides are TGTGCCAGCAGGAGCGCTCTGGGGGCCGGGGAGCTGTTTTTT.